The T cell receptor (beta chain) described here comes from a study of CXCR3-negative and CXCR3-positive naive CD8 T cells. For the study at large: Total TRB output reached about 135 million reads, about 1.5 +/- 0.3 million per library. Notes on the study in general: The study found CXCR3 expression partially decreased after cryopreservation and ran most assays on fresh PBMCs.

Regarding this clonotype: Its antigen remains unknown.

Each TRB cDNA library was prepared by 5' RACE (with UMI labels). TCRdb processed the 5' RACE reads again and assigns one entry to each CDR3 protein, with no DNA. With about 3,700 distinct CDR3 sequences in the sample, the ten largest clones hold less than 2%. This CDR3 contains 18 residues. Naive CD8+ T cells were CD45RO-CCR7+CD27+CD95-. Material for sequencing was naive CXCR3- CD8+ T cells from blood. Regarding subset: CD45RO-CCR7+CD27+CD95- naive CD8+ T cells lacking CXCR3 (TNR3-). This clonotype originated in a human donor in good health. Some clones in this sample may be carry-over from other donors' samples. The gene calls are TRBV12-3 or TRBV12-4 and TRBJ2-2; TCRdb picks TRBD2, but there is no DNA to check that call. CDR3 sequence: CASSLNNSPRPNTGELFF.